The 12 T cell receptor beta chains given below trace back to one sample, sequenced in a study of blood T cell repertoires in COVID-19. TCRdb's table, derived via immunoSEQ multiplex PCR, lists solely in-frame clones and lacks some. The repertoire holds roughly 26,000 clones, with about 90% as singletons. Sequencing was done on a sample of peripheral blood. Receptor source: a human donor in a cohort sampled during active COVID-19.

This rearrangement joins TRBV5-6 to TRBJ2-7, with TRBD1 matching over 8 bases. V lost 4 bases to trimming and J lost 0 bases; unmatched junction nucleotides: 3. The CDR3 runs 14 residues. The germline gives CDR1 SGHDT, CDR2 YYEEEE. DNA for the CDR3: TGTGCCAGCAGCCCGACAGGGGCCTCCTACGAGCAGTACGTC. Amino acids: CASSPTGASYEQYV.

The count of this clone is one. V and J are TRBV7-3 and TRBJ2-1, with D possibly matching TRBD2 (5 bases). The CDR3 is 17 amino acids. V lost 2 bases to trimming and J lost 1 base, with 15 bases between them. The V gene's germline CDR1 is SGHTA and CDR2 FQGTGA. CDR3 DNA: TGTGCCAGCAGCTTACGCCGCTGGAGCGGATCCTACAATGAGCAGTTCTTC. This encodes CASSLRRWSGSYNEQFF.

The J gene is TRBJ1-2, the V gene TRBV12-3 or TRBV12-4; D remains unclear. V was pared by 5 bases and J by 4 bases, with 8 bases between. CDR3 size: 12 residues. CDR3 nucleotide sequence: TGTGCCAGCAGTCCGGAGCGCTATGGCTACACCTTC. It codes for CASSPERYGYTF.

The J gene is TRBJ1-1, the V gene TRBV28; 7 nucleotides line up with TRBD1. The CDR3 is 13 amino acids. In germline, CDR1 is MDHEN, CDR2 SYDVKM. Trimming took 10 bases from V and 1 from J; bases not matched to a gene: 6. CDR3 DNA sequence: TGTGCCATCTCAGGACAGGCGAACACTGAAGCTTTCTTT. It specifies CAISGQANTEAFF.

In DNA form, the CDR3 reads TGCAGCGTAAGGGACAGCCCCCAAGAGACCCAGTACTTC. Protein product: CSVRDSPQETQYF. The rearrangement links TRBV29-1 to TRBJ2-5, with 7 bases lining up with TRBD1. The V gene end was trimmed by 6 bases and the J gene end by 1 base; junction bases not matched to a gene: 5. The CDR3 totals 13 residues. Germline assignment: CDR1 SQVTM and CDR2 ANQGSEA. The full variable domain, completed using reference TRBV29-1 and TRBJ2-5, is SAVISQKPSRDICQRGTSLTIQCQVDSQVTMMFWYRQQPGQSLTLIATANQGSEATYESGFVIDKFPISRPNLTFSTLTVSNMSPEDSSIYLCSVRDSPQETQYFGPGTRLLVL.

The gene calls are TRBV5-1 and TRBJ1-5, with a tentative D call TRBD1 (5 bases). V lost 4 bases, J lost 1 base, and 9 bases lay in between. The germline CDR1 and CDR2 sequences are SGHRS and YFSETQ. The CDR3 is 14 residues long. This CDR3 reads CASSRGESNQPQHF. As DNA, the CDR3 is TGCGCCAGCAGCAGGGGCGAGAGCAATCAGCCCCAGCATTTT. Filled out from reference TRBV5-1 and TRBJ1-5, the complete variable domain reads KAGVTQTPRYLIKTRGQQVTLSCSPISGHRSVSWYQQTPGQGLQFLFEYFSETQRNKGNFPGRFSGRQFSNSRSEMNVSTLELGDSALYLCASSRGESNQPQHFGDGTRLSIL.

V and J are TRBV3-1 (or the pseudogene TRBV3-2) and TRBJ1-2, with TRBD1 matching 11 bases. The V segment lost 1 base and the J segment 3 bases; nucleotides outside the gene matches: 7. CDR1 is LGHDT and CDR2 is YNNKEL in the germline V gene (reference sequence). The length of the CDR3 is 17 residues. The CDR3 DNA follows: TGTGCCAGCAGCCAAGTTTGGGGACAGGGGGAGGACTATGGCTACACCTTC. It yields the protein CASSQVWGQGEDYGYTF.

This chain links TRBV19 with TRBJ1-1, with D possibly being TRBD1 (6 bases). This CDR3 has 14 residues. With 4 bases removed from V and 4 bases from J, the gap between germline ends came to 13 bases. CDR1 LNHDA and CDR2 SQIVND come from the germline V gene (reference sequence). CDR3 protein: CASSKQGRGTEAFF. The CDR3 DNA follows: TGTGCCAGTAGTAAACAGGGTCGGGGCACTGAAGCTTTCTTT.

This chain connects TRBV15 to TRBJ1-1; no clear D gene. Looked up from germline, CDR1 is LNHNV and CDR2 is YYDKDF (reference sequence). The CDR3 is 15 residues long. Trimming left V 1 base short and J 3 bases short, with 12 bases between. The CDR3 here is CATSRVLTGDTEAFF. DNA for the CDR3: TGTGCCACCAGCAGAGTTCTGACCGGGGACACTGAAGCTTTCTTT.

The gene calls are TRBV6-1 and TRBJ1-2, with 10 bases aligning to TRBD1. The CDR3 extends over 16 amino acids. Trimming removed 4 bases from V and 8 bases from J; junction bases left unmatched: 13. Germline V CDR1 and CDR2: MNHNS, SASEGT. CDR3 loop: CASSVIRTGGGYGYTF. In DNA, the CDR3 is TGTGCCAGCAGTGTGATAAGGACAGGGGGTGGTTACGGCTACACCTTC.

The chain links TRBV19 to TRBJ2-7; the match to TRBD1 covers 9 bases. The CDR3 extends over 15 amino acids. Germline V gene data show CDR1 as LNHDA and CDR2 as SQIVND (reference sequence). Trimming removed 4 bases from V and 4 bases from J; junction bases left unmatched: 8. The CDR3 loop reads CASSKGGTGPYEQYV. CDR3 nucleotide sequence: TGTGCCAGTAGTAAAGGGGGGACAGGGCCTTACGAGCAGTACGTC.

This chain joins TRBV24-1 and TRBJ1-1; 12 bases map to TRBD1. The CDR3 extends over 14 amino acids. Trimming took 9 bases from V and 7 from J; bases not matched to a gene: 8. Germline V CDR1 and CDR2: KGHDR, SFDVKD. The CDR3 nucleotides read TGTGCCACCTCAACCGGGACAGGGGGCAGTGAAGCTTTCTTT. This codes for CATSTGTGGSEAFF.